The present entry profiles one TCR beta chain with its context. The data belong to a study of shared clonotypes between healthy human individuals. The authors' processing: Filtering differed, since immunoSEQ gave only junction sequences and no quality scores. The repertoire was sequenced with immunoSEQ multiplex PCR; TCRdb's copy has only in-frame clones and lacks some. Clone size and the V and J calls come from that table; the DNA yielded D and trimming. The table includes about 600,000 clones, more than 95% detected once. V lost 9 bases and J lost 0, with 15 bases in between. From germline, CDR1 is LNHDA and CDR2 SQIVND (reference sequence). The CDR3 totals 15 residues.

This clonotype was sampled from a woman aged 30 to 39 in good health. The sample taken for sequencing was naive CD4+ T cells sorted from blood. Subset described: CD45RA+ positively selected. V gene TRBV19 combines with J gene TRBJ2-1; D remains ambiguous. CDR3 amino acids: CASRMWSSSYNEQFF. The CDR3 nucleotides are TGTGCCAGCCGCATGTGGTCCTCCTCCTACAATGAGCAGTTCTTC.